Sequencing of this TCR beta chain was carried out in a study of blood T cell repertoires in COVID-19. For the study at large: COVID-19 samples from acute and convalescent phases originated in the United States, Italy and Spain. T cells, B-cell-depleted T cells, or PBMCs supplied cDNA or gDNA.

CDR1 is SGHTA, CDR2 FQGNSA, per germline. Trimming took 3 bases from V and 4 from J; bases not matched to a gene: 5. The CDR3 sequence is 14 residues long. Method: immunoSEQ multiplex PCR; TCRdb's copy keeps in-frame clones and lacks some. The table lists around 250,000 clones, 88% of them singletons, with about 0.7% in the top ten. Sequenced: peripheral blood. This receptor was taken from a human donor in a cohort sampled during active COVID-19. V gene TRBV7-2 combines with J gene TRBJ1-1, with 7 bases matching TRBD1. The CDR3 reads CASSLARGVTEAFF. DNA for the CDR3: TGTGCCAGCAGCTTGGCCAGGGGGGTCACTGAAGCTTTCTTT.